The source of this T cell receptor (beta chain) is a study of identical twins. TCRdb re-analysed the 5' RACE reads in MiXCR, keeping a single row per CDR3 protein. The repertoire holds 250,000 or so distinct CDR3 sequences, about 12% seen once, with approximately 4% in the top ten. Everyone who gave samples was a healthy Caucasian. The CDR3 spans 16 residues. V was trimmed by 5 bases and J by 11 bases, leaving 25 bases between them. CDR1 MNHNS and CDR2 SASEGT come from the germline V gene. The sample was also reused in another study, on yellow fever vaccine responses in identical twins. That investigation notes: After vaccination, twins' T cell response reportedly seemed partly convergent, partly personalized.

The rearrangement links TRBV6-1 to TRBJ2-4; D tentatively reads TRBD1 or TRBD2 (5 bases each). The material sequenced was memory (CD45RO+) T cells sorted from blood. This clonotype was obtained from a woman in her late teens or twenties in good health. CDR3 sequence: CASSREGTPGFKVQYF. The CDR3 DNA follows: TGTGCCAGCAGTCGAGAGGGGACGCCTGGTTTCAAGGTTCAGTACTTC.